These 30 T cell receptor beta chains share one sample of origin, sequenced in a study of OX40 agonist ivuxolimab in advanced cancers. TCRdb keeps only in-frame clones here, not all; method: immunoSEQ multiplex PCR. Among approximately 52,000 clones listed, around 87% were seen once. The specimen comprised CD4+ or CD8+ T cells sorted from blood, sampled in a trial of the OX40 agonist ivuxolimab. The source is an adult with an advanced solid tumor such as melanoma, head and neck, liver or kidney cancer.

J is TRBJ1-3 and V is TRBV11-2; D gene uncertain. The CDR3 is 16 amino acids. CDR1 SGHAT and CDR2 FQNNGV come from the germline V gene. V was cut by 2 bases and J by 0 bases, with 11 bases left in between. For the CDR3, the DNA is TGTGCCAGCAGCTTATACGCAGGATCCTCTGGAAACACCATATATTTT. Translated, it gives CASSLYAGSSGNTIYF.

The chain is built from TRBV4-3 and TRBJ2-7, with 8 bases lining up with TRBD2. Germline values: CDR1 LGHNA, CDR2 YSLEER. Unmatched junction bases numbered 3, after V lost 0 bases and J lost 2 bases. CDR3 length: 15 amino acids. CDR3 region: CASSQDVAGTYEQYF. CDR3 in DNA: TGCGCCAGCAGCCAAGATGTAGCGGGGACCTACGAGCAGTACTTC.

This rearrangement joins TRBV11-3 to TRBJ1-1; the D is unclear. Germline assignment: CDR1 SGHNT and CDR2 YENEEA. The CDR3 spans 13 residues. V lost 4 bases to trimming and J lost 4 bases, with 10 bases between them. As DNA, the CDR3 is TGTGCCAGCAGCTGGTCGGAGGGCACTGAAGCTTTCTTT. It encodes CASSWSEGTEAFF.

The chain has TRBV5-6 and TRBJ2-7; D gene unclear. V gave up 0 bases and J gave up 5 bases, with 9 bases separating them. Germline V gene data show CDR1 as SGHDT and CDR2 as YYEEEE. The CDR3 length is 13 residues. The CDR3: CASSLVPTDEQYF. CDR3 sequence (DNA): TGTGCCAGCAGCTTGGTCCCGACGGACGAGCAGTACTTC. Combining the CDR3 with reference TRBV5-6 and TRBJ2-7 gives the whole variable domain DAGVTQSPTHLIKTRGQQVTLRCSPKSGHDTVSWYQQALGQGPQFIFQYYEEEERQRGNFPDRFSGHQFPNYSSELNVNALLLGDSALYLCASSLVPTDEQYFGPGTRLTVT.

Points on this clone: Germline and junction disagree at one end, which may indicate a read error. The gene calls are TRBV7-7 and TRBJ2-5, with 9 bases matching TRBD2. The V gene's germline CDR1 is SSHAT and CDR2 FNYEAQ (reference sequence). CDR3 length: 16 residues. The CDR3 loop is CASSLTASGAAGTQYF. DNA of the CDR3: TGTGCTAGCAGCTTAACGGCTAGCGGGGCCGCCGGCACCCAGTACTTC.

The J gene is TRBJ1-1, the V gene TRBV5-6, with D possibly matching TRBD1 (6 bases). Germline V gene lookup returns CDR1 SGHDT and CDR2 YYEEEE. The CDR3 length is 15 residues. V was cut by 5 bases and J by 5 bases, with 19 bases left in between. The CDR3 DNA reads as TGTGCCAGCAGTGCGGGGGGCGAGGGAAGGACTGAAGCTTTCTTT. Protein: CASSAGGEGRTEAFF.

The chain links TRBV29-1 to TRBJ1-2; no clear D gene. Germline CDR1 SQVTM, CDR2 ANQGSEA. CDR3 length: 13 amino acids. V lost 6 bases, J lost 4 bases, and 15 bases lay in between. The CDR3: CSVVWQAIYGYTF. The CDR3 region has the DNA TGCAGCGTGGTCTGGCAAGCGATCTATGGCTACACCTTC.

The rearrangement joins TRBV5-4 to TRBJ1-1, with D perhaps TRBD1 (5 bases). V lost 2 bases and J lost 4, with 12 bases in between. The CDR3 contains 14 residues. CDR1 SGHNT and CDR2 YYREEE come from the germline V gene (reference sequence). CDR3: CASSFQGSSTEAFF. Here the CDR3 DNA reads TGTGCCAGCAGCTTTCAGGGTTCGAGCACTGAAGCTTTCTTT.

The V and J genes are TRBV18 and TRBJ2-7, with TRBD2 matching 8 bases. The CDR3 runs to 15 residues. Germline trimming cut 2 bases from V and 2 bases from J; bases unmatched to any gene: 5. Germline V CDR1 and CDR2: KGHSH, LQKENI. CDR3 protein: CASSPSAGETYEQYF. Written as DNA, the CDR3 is TGTGCCAGCTCACCATCAGCGGGGGAGACCTACGAGCAGTACTTC.

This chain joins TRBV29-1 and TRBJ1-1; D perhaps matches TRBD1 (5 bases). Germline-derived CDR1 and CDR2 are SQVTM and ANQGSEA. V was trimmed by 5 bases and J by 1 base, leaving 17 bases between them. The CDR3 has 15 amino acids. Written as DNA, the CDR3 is TGCAGCGTTCTCGGGACTTTGGTCGGGAACACTGAAGCTTTCTTT. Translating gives CSVLGTLVGNTEAFF.

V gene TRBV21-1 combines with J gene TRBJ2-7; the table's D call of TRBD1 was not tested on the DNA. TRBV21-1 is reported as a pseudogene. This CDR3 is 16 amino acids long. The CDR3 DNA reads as TGTGCCAGCAGCAAAGATAAAGGGGCCAGCACCTACGAGCAGTACTTC. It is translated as CASSKDKGASTYEQYF.

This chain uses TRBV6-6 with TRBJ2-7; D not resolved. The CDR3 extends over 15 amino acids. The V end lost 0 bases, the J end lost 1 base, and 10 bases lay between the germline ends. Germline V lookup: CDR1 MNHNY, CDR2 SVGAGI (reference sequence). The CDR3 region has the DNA TGTGCCAGCAGTTACTCGTCGGGTCGGTCCTACGAGCAGTACTTC. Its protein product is CASSYSSGRSYEQYF.

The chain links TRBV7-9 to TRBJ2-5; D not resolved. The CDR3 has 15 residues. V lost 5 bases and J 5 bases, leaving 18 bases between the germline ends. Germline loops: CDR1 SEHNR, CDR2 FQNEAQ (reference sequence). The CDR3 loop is CASSLNSPRVETQYF. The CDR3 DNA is TGTGCCAGCAGCCTGAATTCCCCGCGTGTTGAGACCCAGTACTTC.

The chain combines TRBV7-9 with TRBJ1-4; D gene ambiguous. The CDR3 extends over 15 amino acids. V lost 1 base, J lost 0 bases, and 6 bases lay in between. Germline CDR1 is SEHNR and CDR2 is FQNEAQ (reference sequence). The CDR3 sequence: CASSLEEATNEKLFF. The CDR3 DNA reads TGTGCCAGCAGCTTAGAGGAGGCAACTAATGAAAAACTGTTTTTT. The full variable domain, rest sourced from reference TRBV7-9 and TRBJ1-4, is DTGVSQNPRHKITKRGQNVTFRCDPISEHNRLYWYRQTLGQGPEFLTYFQNEAQLEKSRLLSDRFSAERPKGSFSTLEIQRTEQGDSAMYLCASSLEEATNEKLFFGSGTQLSVL.

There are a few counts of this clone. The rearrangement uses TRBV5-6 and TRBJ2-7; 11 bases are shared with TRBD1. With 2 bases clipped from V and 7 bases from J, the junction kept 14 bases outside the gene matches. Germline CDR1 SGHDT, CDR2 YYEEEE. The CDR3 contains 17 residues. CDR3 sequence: CASSFPAPGTGGWEQYF. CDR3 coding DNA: TGTGCCAGCAGCTTTCCGGCACCAGGGACAGGGGGTTGGGAGCAGTACTTC.

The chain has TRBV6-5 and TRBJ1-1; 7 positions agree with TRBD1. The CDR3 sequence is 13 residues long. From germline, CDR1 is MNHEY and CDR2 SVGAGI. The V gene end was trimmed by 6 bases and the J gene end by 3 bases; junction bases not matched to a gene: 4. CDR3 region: CASRLTGYTEAFF. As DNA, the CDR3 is TGTGCCAGCAGGCTGACAGGGTACACTGAAGCTTTCTTT.

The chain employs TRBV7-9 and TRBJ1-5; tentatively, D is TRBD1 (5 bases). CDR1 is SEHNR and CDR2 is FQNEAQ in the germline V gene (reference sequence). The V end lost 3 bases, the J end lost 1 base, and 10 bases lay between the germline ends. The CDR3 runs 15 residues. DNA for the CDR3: TGTGCCAGCAGCTTGGGGCCCCAGAGCAATCAGCCCCAGCATTTT. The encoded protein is CASSLGPQSNQPQHF.

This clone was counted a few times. CDR3: CASSDAPTGLPNEQFF. The CDR3 nucleotides are TGTGCCAGCAGTGATGCCCCGACAGGGTTACCCAATGAGCAGTTCTTC. This sequence joins TRBV6-4 and TRBJ2-1, with 7 bases that match TRBD1. Germline CDR1 MRHNA, CDR2 SNTAGT. J lost 6 bases, V lost 3 bases, and 11 bases had no gene match. CDR3 length: 16 residues.

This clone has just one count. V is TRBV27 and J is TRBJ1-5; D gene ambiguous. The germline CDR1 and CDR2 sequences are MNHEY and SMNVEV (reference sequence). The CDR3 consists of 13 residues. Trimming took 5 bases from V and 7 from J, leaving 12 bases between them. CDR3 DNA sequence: TGTGCCAGCAGTCTGGGCGGCGGACAGCCCCAGCATTTT. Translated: CASSLGGGQPQHF.

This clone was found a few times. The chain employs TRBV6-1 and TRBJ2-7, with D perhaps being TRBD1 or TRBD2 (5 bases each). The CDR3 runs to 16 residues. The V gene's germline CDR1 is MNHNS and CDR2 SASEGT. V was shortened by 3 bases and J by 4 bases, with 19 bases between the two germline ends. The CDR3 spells CASSDSRDPIRYEQYF. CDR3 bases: TGTGCCAGCAGTGATAGCCGGGACCCTATCCGGTACGAGCAGTACTTC.

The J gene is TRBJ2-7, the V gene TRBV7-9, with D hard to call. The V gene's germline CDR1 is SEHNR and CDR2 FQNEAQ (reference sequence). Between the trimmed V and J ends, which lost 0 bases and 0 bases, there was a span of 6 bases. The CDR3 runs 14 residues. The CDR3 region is CASSLAVSSYEQYF. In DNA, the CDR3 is TGTGCCAGCAGCTTAGCTGTAAGCTCCTACGAGCAGTACTTC.

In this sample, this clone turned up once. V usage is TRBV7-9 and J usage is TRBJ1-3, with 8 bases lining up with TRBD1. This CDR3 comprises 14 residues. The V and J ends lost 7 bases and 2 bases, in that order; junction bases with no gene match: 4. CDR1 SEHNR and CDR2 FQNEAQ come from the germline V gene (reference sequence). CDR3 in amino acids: CASTSTGAGNTIYF. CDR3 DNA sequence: TGTGCCAGCACTTCGACAGGGGCTGGAAACACCATATATTTT. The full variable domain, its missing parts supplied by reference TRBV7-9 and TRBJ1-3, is DTGVSQNPRHKITKRGQNVTFRCDPISEHNRLYWYRQTLGQGPEFLTYFQNEAQLEKSRLLSDRFSAERPKGSFSTLEIQRTEQGDSAMYLCASTSTGAGNTIYFGEGSWLTVV.

The CDR3 DNA follows: TGTGCCAGCAGCTTAAGTCCACAACACGGGGAGCTGTTTTTT. Translated, it gives CASSLSPQHGELFF. The V call is TRBV7-3, the J call TRBJ2-2; D is uncertain. The CDR3 is 14 amino acids. Germline V gives CDR1 SGHTA, CDR2 FQGTGA. V was trimmed by 1 base and J by 7 bases, leaving 10 bases between them.

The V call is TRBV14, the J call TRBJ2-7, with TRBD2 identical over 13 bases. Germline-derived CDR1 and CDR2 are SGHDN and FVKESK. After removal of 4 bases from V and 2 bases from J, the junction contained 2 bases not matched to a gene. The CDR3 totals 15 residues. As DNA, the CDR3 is TGTGCCAGCAGCCGACTAGCGGGGGGCCCCTACGAGCAGTACTTC. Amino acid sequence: CASSRLAGGPYEQYF.

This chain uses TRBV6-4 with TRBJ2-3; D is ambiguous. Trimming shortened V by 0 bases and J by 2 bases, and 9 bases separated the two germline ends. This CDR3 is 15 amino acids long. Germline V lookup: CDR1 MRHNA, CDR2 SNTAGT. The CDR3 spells CASSDSSGATDTQYF. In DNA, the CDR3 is TGTGCCAGCAGTGACTCTAGTGGAGCCACAGATACGCAGTATTTT.

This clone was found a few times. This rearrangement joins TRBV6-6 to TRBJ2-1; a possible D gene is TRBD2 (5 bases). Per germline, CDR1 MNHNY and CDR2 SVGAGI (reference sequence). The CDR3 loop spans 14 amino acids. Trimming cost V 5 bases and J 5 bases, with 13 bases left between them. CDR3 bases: TGTGCCAGCAGTGGGATGGGAGAAGACAATGAGCAGTTCTTC. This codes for CASSGMGEDNEQFF.

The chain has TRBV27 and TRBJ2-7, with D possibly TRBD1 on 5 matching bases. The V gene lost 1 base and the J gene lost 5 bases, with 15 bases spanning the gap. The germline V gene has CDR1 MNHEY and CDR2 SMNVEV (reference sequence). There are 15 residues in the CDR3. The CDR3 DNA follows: TGTGCCAGCAGTTTATTCCCCGACAGAATTAACGAGCAGTACTTC. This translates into CASSLFPDRINEQYF.

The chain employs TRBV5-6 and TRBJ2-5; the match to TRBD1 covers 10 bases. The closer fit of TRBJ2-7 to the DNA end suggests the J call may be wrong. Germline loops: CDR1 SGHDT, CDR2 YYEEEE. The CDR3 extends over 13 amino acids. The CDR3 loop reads CASSWDRGYEQYF. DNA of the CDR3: TGTGCCAGCAGCTGGGACAGGGGCTACGAGCAGTACTTC.

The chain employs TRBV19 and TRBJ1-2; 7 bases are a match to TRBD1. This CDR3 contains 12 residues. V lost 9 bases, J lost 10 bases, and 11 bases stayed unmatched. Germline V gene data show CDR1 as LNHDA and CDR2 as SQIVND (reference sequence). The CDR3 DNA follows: TGTGCCAGCCGCGGACAGGCCACGGTCTACACCTTC. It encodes CASRGQATVYTF.

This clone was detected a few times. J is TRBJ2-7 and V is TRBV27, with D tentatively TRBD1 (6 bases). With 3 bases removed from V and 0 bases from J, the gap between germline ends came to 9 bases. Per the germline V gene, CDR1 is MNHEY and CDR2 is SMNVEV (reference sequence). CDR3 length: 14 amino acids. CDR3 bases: TGTGCCAGCAGTTTCACAGGGAGCTCCTACGAGCAGTACTTC. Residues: CASSFTGSSYEQYF.